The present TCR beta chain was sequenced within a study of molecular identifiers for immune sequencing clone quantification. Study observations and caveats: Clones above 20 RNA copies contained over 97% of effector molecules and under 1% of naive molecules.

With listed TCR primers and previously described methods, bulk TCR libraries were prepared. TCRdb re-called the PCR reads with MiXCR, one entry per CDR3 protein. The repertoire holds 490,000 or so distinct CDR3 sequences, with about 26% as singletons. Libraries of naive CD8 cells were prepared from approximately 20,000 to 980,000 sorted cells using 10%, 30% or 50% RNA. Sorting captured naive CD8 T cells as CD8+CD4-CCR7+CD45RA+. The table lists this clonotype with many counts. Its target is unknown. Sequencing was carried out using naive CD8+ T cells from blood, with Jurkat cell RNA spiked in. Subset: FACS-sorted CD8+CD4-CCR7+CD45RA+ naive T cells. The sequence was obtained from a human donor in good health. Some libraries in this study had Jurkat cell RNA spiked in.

CDR3 sequence (DNA): TGTGCCAGCAGCTTAGAGAATTTAAACATTCAGTACTTC. Encoded protein: CASSLENLNIQYF. The chain joins TRBV7-9 to TRBJ2-4; D remains ambiguous. The CDR3 sequence is 13 residues long. The germline V gene has CDR1 SEHNR and CDR2 FQNEAQ (reference sequence). With 1 base removed from V and 6 bases from J, the gap between germline ends came to 7 bases.